This record concerns one TCR beta chain sequence. At least ten counts were recorded for this clonotype. Its antigen target is currently unknown. No qualities accompany the bases; no much larger clone lies one base away. This specimen belongs to a study of T cell repertoires in cytomegalovirus infection (dated by TCRdb to about 2019). Regarding the complete study: Peptide stimulations targeted recently identified HLA-C-restricted CMV epitopes, whose presentation resists viral immunomodulation, together with well-studied HLA-B-restricted epitopes. Donor HLA type was relevant to the analysis, as public TCR beta signatures indicated carriage of CMV infection together with the matching HLA type. On the study overall, not on this receptor specifically: In the ex vivo response, HLA-C-restricted CMV-specific TCR beta clonotypes were dominant, and in two of eight donors the single most frequent clonotype came from this HLA-C-restricted group. Carriers of CMV infection plus the relevant HLA type were discriminated by the cumulative frequency of public TCR beta family members in the study cohort and in an independent roughly 380-donor cohort.

Via the germline V gene, CDR1 is SGHVS and CDR2 FQNEAQ. The V and J ends are trimmed by 1 base and 2 bases, leaving 5 bases between them. The CDR3 spans 13 residues, from the cysteine through the phenylalanine. Only the CDR3 DNA is retained, 39 bases long and in frame from the first base. The treatment or condition label on this specimen signifies: in vitro stimulation with specific CMV peptide epitopes to enrich CMV-specific T cells. Sequencing took place on an Illumina HiSeq 1500. TCRdb trimmed the raw reads at Q25, called clones with MiXCR and kept productive beta chains. Identical CDR3 protein sequences are pooled into one entry, listed with their most common genes and DNA. This sample comprises 550,000 to 850,000 distinct CDR3 sequences, about 33% of them detected only once. Of the sample, 15% to 20% falls within the top ten clones.

The sequences come from cultured PBMCs, collected from culture after CMV antigen stimulation. The V and J genes are TRBV7-8 and TRBJ1-2, with the D segment identity uncertain. The TCR comes from a human donor in good health (CMV status not recorded). Some clones in this sample may be carry-over from other donors' samples. The encoded CDR3 is CASSLVPNYGYTF. In nucleotides, the sequence is TGTGCCAGCAGCTTAGTACCAAACTATGGCTACACCTTC.